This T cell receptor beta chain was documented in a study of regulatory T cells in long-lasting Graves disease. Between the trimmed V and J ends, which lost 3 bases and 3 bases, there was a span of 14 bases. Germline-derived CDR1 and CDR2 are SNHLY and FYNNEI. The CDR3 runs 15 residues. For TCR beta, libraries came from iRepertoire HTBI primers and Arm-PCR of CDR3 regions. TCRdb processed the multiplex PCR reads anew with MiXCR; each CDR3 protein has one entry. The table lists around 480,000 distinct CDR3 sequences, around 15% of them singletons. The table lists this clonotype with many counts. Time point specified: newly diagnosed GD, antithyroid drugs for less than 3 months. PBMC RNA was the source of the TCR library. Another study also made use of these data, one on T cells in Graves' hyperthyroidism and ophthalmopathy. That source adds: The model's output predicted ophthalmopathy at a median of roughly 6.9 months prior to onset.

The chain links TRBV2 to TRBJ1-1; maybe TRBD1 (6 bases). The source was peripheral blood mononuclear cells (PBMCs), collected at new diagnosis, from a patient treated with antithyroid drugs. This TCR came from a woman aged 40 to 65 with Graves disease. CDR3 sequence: CASSEGGHPDTEAFF. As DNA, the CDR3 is TGTGCCAGCAGTGAGGGGGGACACCCGGACACTGAAGCTTTCTTT.